This T cell receptor (beta chain) was captured by sequencing in a study of Graves' ophthalmopathy and Graves' hyperthyroidism. Study-wide findings and caveats: Between ophthalmopathy and stable hyperthyroidism, a 13-signature model drew a separation with approximately 90% sensitivity and 81.08% specificity.

The CDR3 loop spans 12 amino acids. CDR1 is MNHEY, CDR2 SVGEGT, per germline. V shed 5 bases and J shed 11 bases, with 15 bases lying between them. Transcripts of RNA were the source for amplifying TCR beta CDR3 regions. An initial RT-PCR round employing HTBI primers preceded a second-round multiplex PCR. TCRdb re-analysed the multiplex PCR reads in MiXCR, keeping a single row per CDR3 protein. This repertoire shows under 250,000 distinct CDR3 sequences, approximately 28% found once; its top ten account for 9.1%. At least ten counts were recorded for this clonotype. The antigen is unknown. The receptor's source is a man aged 45-65 years with Graves' ophthalmopathy. The sequenced sample was peripheral blood. The J gene is TRBJ1-2, the V gene TRBV6-2 or TRBV6-3; no clear D gene. The CDR3 spells CASSNPRSAYTF. In DNA form, the CDR3 reads TGTGCCAGCAGTAACCCGCGTTCGGCGTACACCTTC.